The 16 T cell receptor beta chains below come from one sample, sequenced in a study of T-cell reconstitution after alpha-beta-depleted transplantation in children. Using unique molecular identifiers, the investigators prepared the TCRbeta library. TCRdb fed the PCR reads into MiXCR, producing one record per CDR3 protein. The sample lists 500,000 or so distinct CDR3 sequences; around a third were seen once. This sample comprised PBMCs from the stem cell graft donor, obtained from the stem cell graft. These receptors all stem from a human donor who donated a stem cell graft to a child with aplastic anemia.

This chain joins TRBV10-3 and TRBJ2-1; 10 bases agree with TRBD2. The CDR3 spans 19 residues. Germline assignment: CDR1 ENHRY and CDR2 SYGVKD. The ends lost 7 bases at V and 0 bases at J; junction bases unmatched: 15. The CDR3 nucleotides are TGTGCCATCAATTCTGGACTAGCGGCGACCGGGGACTCCTACAATGAGCAGTTCTTC. Its translation is CAINSGLAATGDSYNEQFF.

This clonotype was seen a handful of times. The V gene is TRBV20-1, the J gene TRBJ2-3; no clear D. The germline V gene has CDR1 DFQATT and CDR2 SNEGSKA (reference sequence). The CDR3 has 11 residues. Trimming removed 1 base from V and 4 bases from J, with 3 bases in between. The CDR3 DNA follows: TGCAGTGCTAGAGCAGCAGATACGCAGTATTTT. It codes for CSARAADTQYF.

This clonotype was seen a handful of times. V usage is TRBV15 and J usage is TRBJ1-1, with TRBD1 matching 8 bases. This CDR3 has 16 amino acids. Per germline, CDR1 LNHNV and CDR2 YYDKDF (reference sequence). Trimming at V came to 3 bases and at J to 0 bases, leaving 6 bases not matched to a gene. For the CDR3, the DNA is TGTGCCACCAGCAGGCCAAGACAGGGGCTGAACACTGAAGCTTTCTTT. This gives the protein CATSRPRQGLNTEAFF.

There are a few counts of this clonotype. V is TRBV7-2 and J is TRBJ2-1; D perhaps matches TRBD1 (9 bases). The CDR3 covers 17 residues. Trimming took 1 base from V and 9 from J, leaving 22 bases between them. Germline assignment: CDR1 SGHTA and CDR2 FQGNSA. CDR3 DNA: TGTGCCAGCAGCTTAGTACAGGGGGCGATCGGGGGGGTTGAGCAGTTCTTC. This codes for CASSLVQGAIGGVEQFF.

The gene calls are TRBV12-3 or TRBV12-4 and TRBJ2-7, with 8 nucleotides matching TRBD1. The V and J ends lost 4 bases and 3 bases, in that order; junction bases with no gene match: 8. The CDR3 length is 15 residues. CDR3 bases: TGTGCCAGCAGTTCGACCAGGGACAGGAGCTACGAGCAGTACTTC. Its translation is CASSSTRDRSYEQYF.

This clonotype turned up a few times. The CDR3 region is CASSPREGRTNEQFF. As DNA, the CDR3 is TGTGCCAGCAGCCCTCGGGAGGGCCGAACCAATGAGCAGTTCTTC. The V and J genes are TRBV9 and TRBJ2-1; TRBD2 agrees at 8 bases. CDR1 is SGDLS, CDR2 YYNGEE, per germline. V dropped 4 bases and J dropped 6; count of bases not matched to a gene: 9. The CDR3 is made up of 15 amino acids.

This clonotype was observed many times. The J gene is TRBJ2-1, the V gene TRBV6-2 or TRBV6-3; D is perhaps TRBD1 (6 bases). Trimming removed 8 bases at V and 15 bases at J, with 17 bases between. The germline CDR1 and CDR2 sequences are MNHEY and SVGEGT. CDR3 length equals 11 residues. The CDR3 sequence is CASGISGTTFF. The CDR3 region has the DNA TGTGCCAGCGGAATATCCGGGACAACGTTCTTC.

The table lists this clonotype with a few counts. The V and J genes are TRBV30 and TRBJ1-1, with D uncertain. Germline values: CDR1 GTSNPN, CDR2 SVGIG (reference sequence). The germline V and J ends were trimmed by 1 base and 1 base, with 7 bases remaining between them. CDR3 length: 13 amino acids. CDR3 coding DNA: TGTGCCTGGAGTGGTCGACAGAACACTGAAGCTTTCTTT. Amino acids: CAWSGRQNTEAFF.

The sample holds a few counts of this clonotype. This chain links TRBV5-6 with TRBJ2-1; weak D call: TRBD1 (7 bases). The length of the CDR3 is 15 residues. The germline gives CDR1 SGHDT, CDR2 YYEEEE. V was trimmed by 3 bases and J by 4 bases, leaving 14 bases between them. CDR3 region: CASSSPAGQYNEQFF. CDR3 coding DNA: TGTGCCAGCAGCTCCCCGGCGGGACAGTACAATGAGCAGTTCTTC.

This chain connects TRBV7-2 to TRBJ2-2; 8 bases are a match to TRBD1. Germline CDR1 reads SGHTA; CDR2 reads FQGNSA. V was clipped by 5 bases and J by 2 bases; unmatched bases: 4. The CDR3 totals 15 residues. The CDR3 nucleotides are TGTGCCAGCAGCCTGGACAGGGTAAACACCGGGGAGCTGTTTTTT. Translating gives CASSLDRVNTGELFF.

CDR3 in DNA: TGTGCCAGCAAGAGGGACAGAAGCACAGATACGCAGTATTTT. Encoded protein: CASKRDRSTDTQYF. This chain links TRBV6-1 with TRBJ2-3; 7 positions agree with TRBD1. Per the germline V gene, CDR1 is MNHNS and CDR2 is SASEGT. The length of the CDR3 is 14 residues. Germline trimming cut 7 bases from V and 0 bases from J; bases unmatched to any gene: 4.

The V gene is TRBV30, the J gene TRBJ1-1, with 7 bases matching TRBD1. The germline V gene encodes CDR1 GTSNPN and CDR2 SVGIG (reference sequence). The trim removed 5 bases at V and 5 bases at J, leaving 2 bases unmatched. The CDR3 contains 11 residues. The chain's CDR3 is CAWVRGTEAFF. The CDR3 DNA reads as TGTGCCTGGGTCAGGGGGACTGAAGCTTTCTTT.

The J gene is TRBJ2-1, the V gene TRBV18; D may be TRBD1 (6 bases). V dropped 8 bases and J dropped 7 bases, with 18 bases sitting between them. Germline CDR1 and CDR2: KGHSH and LQKENI. This CDR3 is 14 amino acids long. The CDR3 DNA follows: TGTGCCAGCACAGGGACGGACCCCTGGAATGAGCAGTTCTTC. Residues: CASTGTDPWNEQFF.

This clonotype was recorded many times. The J gene is TRBJ2-3, the V gene TRBV29-1, with D possibly being TRBD1 (6 bases). Germline V gives CDR1 SQVTM, CDR2 ANQGSEA. V gave up 4 bases and J gave up 3 bases, with 11 bases separating them. The CDR3 consists of 13 residues. This CDR3 reads CSVAQGMTDTQYF. The DNA for the CDR3 is TGCAGCGTTGCGCAGGGGATGACAGATACGCAGTATTTT.

This clonotype was seen only a few times. The gene calls are TRBV7-2 and TRBJ2-7; D may be TRBD1 (6 bases). V gave up 1 base and J gave up 3 bases, with 16 bases separating them. The V gene's germline CDR1 is SGHTA and CDR2 FQGNSA. CDR3 size: 16 residues. The CDR3 DNA reads as TGTGCCAGCAGCTTAGAGGCCGGGACACTCAGCTACGAGCAGTACTTC. The encoded protein is CASSLEAGTLSYEQYF. The whole variable domain, remainder taken from reference TRBV7-2 and TRBJ2-7, is GAGVSQSPSNKVTEKGKDVELRCDPISGHTALYWYRQSLGQGLEFLIYFQGNSAPDKSGLPSDRFSAERTGGSVSTLTIQRTQQEDSAVYLCASSLEAGTLSYEQYFGPGTRLTVT.

The V and J genes are TRBV12-3 or TRBV12-4 and TRBJ1-1; TRBD1 is a possible D gene (5 bases). Trimming stripped 4 bases from V and 4 bases from J, with 13 bases between. The CDR3 loop spans 14 amino acids. The CDR3, as DNA: TGTGCCAGCAGTTGGGGCAGGTTAGGCACTGAAGCTTTCTTT. Protein: CASSWGRLGTEAFF.